This T cell receptor beta chain derives from a study of cytomegalovirus exposure and HLA in healthy donors. Study-level background: Unique TCR beta sequences numbering around 110 million came from roughly 180 million T cells in an earlier analysis.

A word on this clone: Antigen: not known.

Between the trimmed V and J ends, which lost 1 base and 7 bases, there was a span of 15 bases. Germline loops: CDR1 MNHNS, CDR2 SASEGT. This CDR3 has 15 residues. Study-level points and caveats: The study listed roughly 160 cytomegalovirus-associated TCR beta chains. One later analysis reportedly identified an Asian-associated ancestry cluster that showed fewer N-insertions than the approximately 670-donor mean.

The PCR was carried out with 60 Vbeta primers and 13 Jbeta primers. Profiled with immunoSEQ multiplex PCR; TCRdb holds only in-frame clones, not every one. The table has about 180,000 clones, 75% to 90% seen once. This chain joins TRBV6-1 and TRBJ2-3; D is uncertain. This receptor was obtained from a girl under 18 in good health and CMV-seropositive. Sequenced sample: PBMCs. Written as DNA, the CDR3 is TGTGCCAGCAGTGAAGAAGGCTCTCGGAGTAATACGCAGTATTTT. Translating it yields CASSEEGSRSNTQYF.